This TCR beta chain was recorded in a study of T cells in Graves' hyperthyroidism and ophthalmopathy (dated by TCRdb to the late 2010s). Study-wide context: Peripheral blood samples were taken at initial diagnosis, before any treatment was given. The paper describes TCR Vbeta CDR3 sequencing of 140 or so peripheral blood samples, made up of roughly 45 ophthalmopathy patients, roughly 80 hyperthyroidism patients and roughly 17 progressor patients. To identify distinguishing TCR V-J signatures, a discovery cohort of about a hundred patients was used, comprising 40 to 45 with Graves' ophthalmopathy and 57 with stable Graves' hyperthyroidism. The study also compared thyroid tissue and blood T-cell repertoires from five or six Graves' hyperthyroidism patients. Prospective prediction of ophthalmopathy was tested in an independent validation cohort consisting of some 19 hyperthyroidism patients and more than 15 patients who later progressed to ophthalmopathy. The roughly 91 discovery patients were randomly divided into training and test sets at a 7:3 ratio. Once sampling was done, hyperthyroidism patients were given methimazole at a starting dose of 30 mg daily, whereas ophthalmopathy patients were given high-dose intravenous methylprednisolone.

In this sample, this clonotype turned up many times. Its antigen remains undetermined. No much larger clonotype is one base removed from it; base qualities were not supplied. A patient counted as having stable Graves' hyperthyroidism if no progression to ophthalmopathy occurred over 18 months of follow-up. Hyperthyroidism patients were aged 18 to 65 years and newly diagnosed, with disease duration of less than 2 months. The study excluded patients with uncontrolled infections, other autoimmune diseases, pregnancy or lactation. Diagnoses were based on clinical symptoms, serum thyroxine and TRAb, thyroid ultrasound and orbital computed tomography. Ficoll-Paque density gradient centrifugation was used to isolate PBMCs from approximately 10 ml of fresh peripheral blood. Total RNA was extracted using Trizol reagent, and RNA quality was assessed on an Agilent 2100 Bioanalyzer. What the work shows at the level of the full study, not this receptor alone: Sample size was not statistically predetermined, and investigators were not blinded to group allocation. In cross-validation, a model built on a 13 V-J signature told ophthalmopathy apart from stable hyperthyroidism with under 90% sensitivity and roughly 83% specificity, and in testing the same model reached 80%/75%. In validation, progression to ophthalmopathy was predicted by the model with 70% to 71% sensitivity and roughly 76% specificity, a median of roughly six months before onset. Blood samples also contained most of the expanded thyroid clonotypes (frequency above 0.001), which suggests that blood repertoires may reflect thyroid immune responses.

TCR beta CDR3 regions were amplified from RNA transcripts. A first-round RT-PCR of the TCR CDR3 used the HTBI primer set with the Qiagen OneStep RT-PCR kit. The libraries were constructed in a second round of multiplex PCR and then size-selected and purified. Paired-end sequencing of the libraries was performed with 100 bp reads on an Illumina HiSeq2000. As for how the authors treated the data: Raw data were processed with SOAPnuke, discarding reads with adapters, uncalled bases, mean Phred below 15, or no exact constant-primer or identifier match. High-quality paired reads were merged using COPE v1.2.5, and each unique nucleotide sequence was defined as a clonotype. MiTCR v1.1 was used to align clonotypes to the IMGT TRBV, TRBD and TRBJ reference segments. The analysis was restricted to V-J combinations with a frequency above 0.0001, which together covered over 99% of the repertoires. A TCS score was defined as the ratio between F50 (clonal expansion) and ExV (chaos), using BLOSUM62-based TCRdist between CDR3 peptides within each V-J. Welch's t-statistics and random forest reduced 450 to 600 V-J features to under 15, which were used in a naive Bayes classifier (R e1071). TCRdb itself trimmed the public reads at Q25 with fastp, ran MiXCR and retained productive beta chains. Rows are combined by CDR3 protein, so each entry shows the most common genes and DNA. TCRdb's processing, not the authors' own work, is the source of the V and J calls. In this sample the table shows 450,000 to 600,000 distinct CDR3 sequences, around 15% of which occur a single time. The ten biggest clones cover approximately 13% of the sample.

From cysteine to phenylalanine, the CDR3 is 15 amino acids long. The entry retains the CDR3 DNA only, 45 bases that are in frame from base 1. For this chain, trimming is 1 base at the V end and 4 bases at the J end, and the number of junction bases without a gene match is 6. The CDR1 and CDR2 encoded by the germline V gene (reference sequence) are LGHDT and YNNKEL. Rearrangement joined TRBV3-1 to TRBJ1-2, with TRBD1 matching 7 junction bases. The sample taken for sequencing was blood. The sequence derives from a woman aged 40 to 49 with Graves' hyperthyroidism. Here is the DNA: TGTGCCAGCAGCCAAGGGGTAGGGGGCATCTATGGCTACACCTTC. Translation gives CASSQGVGGIYGYTF.